This TCR beta chain was found in a study of T cell responses to AZD1222 COVID-19 vaccine. Study-level results: Spike-specific TCR breadth and depth both grew after two AZD1222 doses.

Comment on this clone: Its antigen is undetermined.

The repertoire was sequenced with immunoSEQ multiplex PCR; TCRdb's copy has only in-frame clones and lacks some. This sample has nearly 100,000 clones, with about 88% found just once. The CDR3 is made up of 17 amino acids. V was clipped by 5 bases and J by 3 bases; unmatched bases: 11. Looked up from germline, CDR1 is MNHEY and CDR2 is SMNVEV (reference sequence). The V and J genes are TRBV27 and TRBJ1-4; the match to TRBD1 covers 8 bases. This TCR was recovered from an adult in good health. The specimen comprised peripheral blood, sampled on day 0 of AZD1222 vaccination. The CDR3 region has the DNA TGTGCCAGCAGTCACTTCGCGCAGGGGGCGGCTAATGAAAAACTGTTTTTT. This codes for CASSHFAQGAANEKLFF. The full variable domain, in which reference TRBV27 and TRBJ1-4 provide the parts outside the CDR3, is EAQVTQNPRYLITVTGKKLTVTCSQNMNHEYMSWYRQDPGLGLRQIYYSMNVEVTDKGDVPEGYKVSRKEKRNFPLILESPSPNQTSLYFCASSHFAQGAANEKLFFGSGTQLSVL.